The T cell receptor beta chain described here comes from a study of cytomegalovirus exposure and HLA in healthy donors. Notes on the study in general: A few chains tied to CMV proved CMV antigen-specific in vitro. Upon later analysis, HLA-associated TCR beta chains proved more clonally expanded than other, equally common chains. A list of roughly 180 TCR beta chains associated with cytomegalovirus was given. Only CMV serostatus was available as immune exposure information.

This clone was seen more than once but under ten times. Its matching antigen is unknown. The CDR3 extends over 11 amino acids. The germline CDR1 and CDR2 sequences are MDHEN and SYDVKM. V lost 7 bases, J lost 8 bases, and 11 bases lay in between. Researchers ran the PCR with 60 Vbeta and 13 Jbeta primers. TCRdb's table, derived via immunoSEQ multiplex PCR, lists solely in-frame clones and lacks some. The repertoire has about 120,000 clones, approximately 70% of them found once; the top ten carry over 1.5%. The sequence came from a man in his late teens or twenties in good health and CMV-seronegative. This chain links TRBV28 with TRBJ1-2; possible D gene TRBD1, 6 bases. Sequencing was done on a sample of PBMCs. CDR3 in DNA: TGTGCCAGCACGTCAGGGGTCGGCTACACCTTC. It is translated as CASTSGVGYTF.